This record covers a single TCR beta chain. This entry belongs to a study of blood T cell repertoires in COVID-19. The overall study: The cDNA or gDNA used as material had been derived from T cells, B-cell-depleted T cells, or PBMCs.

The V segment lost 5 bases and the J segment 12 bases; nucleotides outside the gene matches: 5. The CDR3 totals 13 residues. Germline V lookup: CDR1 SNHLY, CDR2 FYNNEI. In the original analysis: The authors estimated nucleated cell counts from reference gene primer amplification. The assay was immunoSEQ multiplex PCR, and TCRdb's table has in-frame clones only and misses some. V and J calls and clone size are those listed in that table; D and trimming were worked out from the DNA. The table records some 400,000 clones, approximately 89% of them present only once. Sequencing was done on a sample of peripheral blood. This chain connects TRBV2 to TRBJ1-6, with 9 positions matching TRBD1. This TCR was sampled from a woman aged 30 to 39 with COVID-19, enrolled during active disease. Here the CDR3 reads CASSLRQGEPLHF. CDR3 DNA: TGTGCCAGCAGTCTTCGACAGGGGGAACCCCTCCACTTT. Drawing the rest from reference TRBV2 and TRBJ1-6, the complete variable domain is EPEVTQTPSHQVTQMGQEVILRCVPISNHLYFYWYRQILGQKVEFLVSFYNNEISEKSEIFDDQFSVERPDGSNFTLKIRSTKLEDSAMYFCASSLRQGEPLHFGNGTRLTVT.